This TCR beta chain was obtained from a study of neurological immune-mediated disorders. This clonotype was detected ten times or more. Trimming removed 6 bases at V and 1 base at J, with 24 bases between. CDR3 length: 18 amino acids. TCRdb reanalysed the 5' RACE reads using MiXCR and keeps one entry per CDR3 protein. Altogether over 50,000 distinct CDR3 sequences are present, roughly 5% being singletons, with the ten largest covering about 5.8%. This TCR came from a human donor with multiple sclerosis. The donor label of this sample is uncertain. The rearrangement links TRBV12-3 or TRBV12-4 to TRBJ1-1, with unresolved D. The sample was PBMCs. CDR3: CASRELRGRPTPNTEAFF. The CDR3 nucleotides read TGTGCCAGCAGGGAGCTTCGAGGGCGGCCGACCCCGAACACTGAAGCTTTCTTT.